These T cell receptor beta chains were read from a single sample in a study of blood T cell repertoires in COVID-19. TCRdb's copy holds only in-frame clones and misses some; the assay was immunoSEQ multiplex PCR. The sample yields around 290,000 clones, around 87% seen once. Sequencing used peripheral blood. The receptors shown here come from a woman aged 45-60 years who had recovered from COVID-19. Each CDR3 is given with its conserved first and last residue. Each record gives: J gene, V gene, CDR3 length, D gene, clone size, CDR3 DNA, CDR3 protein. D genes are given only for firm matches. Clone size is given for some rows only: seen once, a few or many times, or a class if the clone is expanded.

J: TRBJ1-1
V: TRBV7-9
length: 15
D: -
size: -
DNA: TGTGCCAGCGAACACAGGGTACTCCCGAACACTGAAGCTTTCTTT
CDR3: CASEHRVLPNTEAFF

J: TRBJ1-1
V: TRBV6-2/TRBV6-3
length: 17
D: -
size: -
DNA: TGTGCCAGCAGTTACCCCCCGTGGGCAATCGAGAACACTGAAGCTTTCTTT
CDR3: CASSYPPWAIENTEAFF

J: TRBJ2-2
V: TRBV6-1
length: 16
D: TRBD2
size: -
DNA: TGTGCCAGCAGTGTACTGACTAGCGGGAGTTCCGGGGAGCTGTTTTTT
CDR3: CASSVLTSGSSGELFF

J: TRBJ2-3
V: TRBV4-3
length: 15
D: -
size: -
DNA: TGCGCCAGCAGCCAAGCGAGAGTGGGGGGAGATACGCAGTATTTT
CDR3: CASSQARVGGDTQYF

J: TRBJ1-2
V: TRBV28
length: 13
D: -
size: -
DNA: TGTGCCACTCGGACACCCCTTAACTATGGCTACACCTTC
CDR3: CATRTPLNYGYTF

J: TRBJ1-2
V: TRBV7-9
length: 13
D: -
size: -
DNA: TGTGCCAGCAGCTGGGAGGTTGCCTATGGCTACACCTTC
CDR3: CASSWEVAYGYTF

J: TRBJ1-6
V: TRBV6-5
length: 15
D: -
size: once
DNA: -
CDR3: CASSPTWGQGASNHF

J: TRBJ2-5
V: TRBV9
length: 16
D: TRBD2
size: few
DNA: TGTGCCAGCAGCAAAGGGACTAGCGGGGGTCAAGAGACCCAGTACTTC
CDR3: CASSKGTSGGQETQYF

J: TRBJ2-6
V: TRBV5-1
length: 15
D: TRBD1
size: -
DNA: TGCGCCAGCAGCTTAACAGGGGAACGGGCCAACGTCCTGACTTTC
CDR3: CASSLTGERANVLTF

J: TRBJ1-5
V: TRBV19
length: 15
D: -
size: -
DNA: TGTGCCAGTAGCTCACAGCTTTATAGCAATCAGCCCCAGCATTTT
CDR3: CASSSQLYSNQPQHF

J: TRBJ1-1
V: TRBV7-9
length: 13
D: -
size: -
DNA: TGTGCCAGCAGCCCATACAAGAACACTGAAGCTTTCTTT
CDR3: CASSPYKNTEAFF

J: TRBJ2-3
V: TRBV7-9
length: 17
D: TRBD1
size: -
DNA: TGTGCCAGCAGCCCAAGGGGAACAGGGGGACCCACAGATACGCAGTATTTT
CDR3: CASSPRGTGGPTDTQYF

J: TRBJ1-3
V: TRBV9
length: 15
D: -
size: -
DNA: TGTGCCAGCAGCGTAGGCTGGGCTTCCGGAAACACCATATATTTT
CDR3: CASSVGWASGNTIYF

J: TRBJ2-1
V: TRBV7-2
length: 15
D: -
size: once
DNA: TGTGCCAGCAGCTGGGTTTTGGGGGCAAGCGGTGAGCAGTTCTTC
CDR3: CASSWVLGASGEQFF

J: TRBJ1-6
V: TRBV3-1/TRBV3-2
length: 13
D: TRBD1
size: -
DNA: TGTGCCAGCCATACAGGGGGGTATTCACCCCTCCACTTT
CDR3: CASHTGGYSPLHF

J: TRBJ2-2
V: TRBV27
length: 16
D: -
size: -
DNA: TGTGCCAGCAGTCCCTATAGCGGAGCGAACACCGGGGAGCTGTTTTTT
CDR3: CASSPYSGANTGELFF

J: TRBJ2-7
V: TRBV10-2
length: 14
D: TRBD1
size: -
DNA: TGCGCCAGCAGCCCCCGGGACAGGGCTCCTAAGCAGTACTTC
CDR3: CASSPRDRAPKQYF

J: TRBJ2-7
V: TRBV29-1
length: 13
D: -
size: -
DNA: TGCAGCGTAGGGACACCCTATTCCTACGAGCAGTACTTC
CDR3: CSVGTPYSYEQYF

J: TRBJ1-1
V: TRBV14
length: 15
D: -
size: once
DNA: TGTGCCAGCAGCCAAGTCGGTTGGGAGGGCAGGGGAGCTTTCTTT
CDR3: CASSQVGWEGRGAFF

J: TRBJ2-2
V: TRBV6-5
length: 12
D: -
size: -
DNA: TGTGCCAGCAGCAGGGGTACCGGGGAGCTGTTTTTT
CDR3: CASSRGTGELFF

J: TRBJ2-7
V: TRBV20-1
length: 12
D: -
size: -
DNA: TGCAGTGCTAGTCCAGGCTCCTACGAGCAGTACTTC
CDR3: CSASPGSYEQYF

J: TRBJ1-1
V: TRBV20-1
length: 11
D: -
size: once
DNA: TGCAGTGCTCCCTATATGATCGGGGCTTTCTTT
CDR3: CSAPYMIGAFF

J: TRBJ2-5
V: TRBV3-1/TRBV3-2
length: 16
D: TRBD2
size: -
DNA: TGTGCCAGCAGCATGGGACTAGCGGGAATCCAAGAGACCCAGTACTTC
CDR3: CASSMGLAGIQETQYF

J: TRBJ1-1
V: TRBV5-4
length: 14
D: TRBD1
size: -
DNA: TGTGCCAGCAGCTCCACAGGGGGCGACACTGAAGCTTTCTTT
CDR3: CASSSTGGDTEAFF

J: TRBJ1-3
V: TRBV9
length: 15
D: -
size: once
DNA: TGTGCCAGCAGCGCCCCGGTTGGCGGTGGAAACACCATATATTTT
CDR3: CASSAPVGGGNTIYF

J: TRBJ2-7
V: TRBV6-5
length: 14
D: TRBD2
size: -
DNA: TGTGCCAGCAAGAGACTAGCGAGTGACTACGAGCAGTACTTC
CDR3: CASKRLASDYEQYF

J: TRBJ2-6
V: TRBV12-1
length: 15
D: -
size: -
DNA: TGTGCCAGCAGCTTTACAGGGGCCGGGGCCAACGTCCTGACTTTC
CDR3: CASSFTGAGANVLTF

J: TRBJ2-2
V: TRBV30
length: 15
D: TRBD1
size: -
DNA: TGTGCCTGGAGTCCTTGGGACAGGGTCACCGGGGAGCTGTTTTTT
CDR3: CAWSPWDRVTGELFF